Below, one T cell receptor (beta chain) is given with its context. Its antigen remains undetermined. No base quality information exists; no much larger clone differs at one position. The data are from a study of cytomegalovirus exposure and HLA in healthy donors (dated by TCRdb to 2016 to 2017). About the full investigation: An earlier analysis of roughly 570 of the donors reported under 300 Gb of sequence data and 100 million to 120 million unique TCR beta sequences obtained from about 179 million T cells. Of the approximately 400 genotyped donors, roughly 76% were placed in the genetic ancestry cluster associated with self-reported Caucasian donors. Among some 400 genotyped donors of the cohort, an average of around 250,000 unique TCR beta nucleotide sequences was sequenced per donor, of which approximately 18% were non-productive. Both class I and class II loci were covered by HLA typing, at four-digit resolution. An early release that covered 500 to 800 HLA-typed donors contained approximately 300 gigabases of sequencing data and some 87 million unique TCR sequences. The study profiled the T cell repertoires of approximately 700 subjects by immunosequencing and related them to cytomegalovirus serostatus. In the later analysis, no new phenotypic data were used to find candidate immune exposures; instead, reliance was placed on TCR beta sequences and their occurrence across donors. Typing coverage varied by locus: about 629-640 donors for A, B, C, DRB1 and DQB1; around 560 for DQA1; around 610 for DPA1; fewer than 480 for DPB1. Five DR-DQ haplotypes were handled as single units for association and clustering because linkage in the cohort was strong. The study combined high-throughput TCR immunosequencing, statistical association of individual TCRs with disease status, and machine learning to predict cytomegalovirus infection status. Along with the approximately 670-subject first cohort, a separate validation cohort of more than 90 different subjects was used. In a later genetic analysis, genome-wide SNP genotypes for about 65% of the roughly 700 donors were used, and that subset was treated as a discovery cohort. Donor age, sex, ethnicity and CMV serostatus were collected together with the repertoire data. In a later analysis, previously published TCR beta repertoires from 550 to 750 donors were re-analyzed and high-resolution HLA genotyping was added so that TCR occurrence patterns could be studied. In an earlier analysis of 587 of the donors, high-throughput TCR beta sequencing was used to judge whether each TCR beta V gene segment behaved as functional or pseudogenic. Every discovery cohort repertoire had been produced on one sequencing platform. The aim of the study was to test whether cataloging public T cell receptors could identify signatures of past pathogen exposure. Points the paper makes about the study in general: A later genetic analysis associated a missense DCLRE1C variant with V-gene and J-gene trimming of TCR beta chains, and an independent cohort replicated the association. Because counts were too low, seventeen rarely observed V segments, including chromosome 9 orphons, were left out of the earlier analysis of 500 to 650 of the donors. A group of highly shared sequence variants was considered likely to be a technical artifact of the sequencing pipeline. Cytomegalovirus status was reported to be diagnosed by the classifier with high specificity and sensitivity in both the original and validation cohorts. Compared with the approximately 700-donor mean, donors in an Asian-associated ancestry cluster had fewer N-insertions in productive TCRs, according to a later genetic analysis. Because some donors lacked HLA typing at each locus, the association tests relied only on the typed subset. In an earlier analysis of roughly 560 of the donors, most TCR beta V segments were observed in productive rearrangements about 87% or about 30% of the time, broadly matching IMGT annotations. Assigning TCR associations to individual alleles was difficult when HLA alleles, especially DR and DQ, strongly co-occurred. Immune exposure information for the cohort was limited to CMV serostatus. A few of the identified cytomegalovirus-associated TCR beta chains were confirmed in vitro to be specific for cytomegalovirus antigens. Correlated functional status among segregating V segments might be attributable to linkage disequilibrium, but an unknown experimental factor could not be ruled out. In a later analysis, the rate of TCR association differed among HLA loci, with DRB1 alleles having the most associated TCRs and HLA-C alleles having the fewest. Several of the top co-occurrence clusters appeared to be linked to parvovirus B19, influenza, CMV and Epstein-Barr virus, according to a later analysis. Specific HLA alleles were associated with 15,000 to 20,000 TCR beta sequences at a false discovery rate of 0.05 in a later analysis. Sequencing depth was assumed to be roughly uniform across donors in the presence/absence analyses, though that assumption may not hold. A further reported finding was that TCR beta sequences accurately predicted the HLA-A and HLA-B alleles for most subjects in the first cohort. The study listed 164 TCR beta chains as associated with cytomegalovirus. It was suggested by the authors that the approach could potentially be generalized to other disease states and immunological phenotypes. Compared with equally common non-associated chains, HLA-associated TCR beta chains in a later analysis were more clonally expanded and had lower generation probabilities. In a later analysis, most CMV-associated TCR beta chains were found to appear HLA-restricted, with HLA associations seemingly driven largely by CMV exposure. Only TCR beta chains were sequenced in this cohort, and the absence of alpha or paired-chain data limited detectable features. Most TCR sequences were seen in very few donors, while some public TCRs were found in many individuals. Some IMGT-functional V segments, including TRBV6-2 and TRBV6-3, could not be distinguished by the 87-base-pair reads and were therefore excluded.

In total, 500 to 700 healthy bone marrow donors made up the cohort. At the time of sampling, all cohort members were nominally healthy, though unrecorded immune exposures were likely present. The donor tested CMV seronegative and was one of the 352 seronegative cohort members. Each donor provided a peripheral blood sample, and peripheral blood mononuclear cells were used for TCR beta sequencing. Genomic DNA was extracted from the blood cell samples with the Qiagen DNeasy Blood Extraction Kit. Library prep was done by the immunoSEQ multiplex PCR assay. For the multiplex PCR, a mixture combining 60 forward primers for TCR Vbeta segments and 13 reverse primers for TCR Jbeta segments was used. The CDR3 region of rearranged TCR beta genes was amplified from genomic DNA by a multiplex PCR assay. Amplified TCR beta libraries were sequenced as 87-base-pair reads on the Illumina HiSeq System. The original methods were these. A later analysis tallied roughly 80 million unique TCR beta chains across the 660 or so repertoires, and approximately 11 million of those chains were shared by two or more donors. Raw reads were error-corrected and collapsed into unique sequences by a nearest-neighbor algorithm in which closely related sequences were merged to remove PCR and sequencing errors. Alignment of CDR3 sequences to IMGT reference sequences was used to assign V, D and J gene segments. For a sequence to be retained, a match of at least six nucleotides to both a V gene segment and a J gene segment was required. Rearrangements were called productive when the CDR3 lacked stop codons and stayed in frame with V and J; all others were non-productive. Following IMGT convention, CDR3 was defined as the stretch from the second conserved V-encoded cysteine up to the conserved J-encoded phenylalanine. The earlier analysis of about 640 of the donors excluded any sequence lacking an unambiguous match to a single V gene segment. In an earlier analysis of 587 of the donors, V segments were called functional above 56.7% productive rearrangements and were called segregating when the between-donor standard deviation exceeded 5%. A statistical classification framework was built for diagnosing cytomegalovirus status from the catalog of TCR beta chain sequences. A later analysis assigned V and J genes by comparing TCR nucleotide sequences with IMGT/GENE-DB human TR gene sequences. In a later analysis, CDR3 sequences and most-parsimonious VDJ recombination scenarios were assigned using the TCRdist pipeline. In a later analysis, every TCR beta chain was defined by the combination of its CDR3 amino acid sequence and its V-gene family, and reads without a unique V-gene family were dropped. In a later analysis, nearly 600 highly shared, low-generation-probability nucleotide sequences were removed to address suspected cross-contamination and a sequencing artifact. In a later analysis, a clonal expansion index for each public chain was calculated from normalized within-repertoire ranks of inferred template counts. Generation probabilities in a later analysis came from a VDJ recombination model fitted to out-of-frame rearrangements, and those results were checked against IGoR. Hypergeometric tests were used in a later analysis to score TCR-TCR, TCR-HLA and TCR-CMV co-occurrence, with a repertoire-size bias correction applied to the TCR pairs. In a later analysis, false discovery rates were estimated by permuting HLA or CMV assignments 20 times. A later analysis grouped co-occurring TCRs with DBSCAN, adding TCRdist sequence similarity when clustering within HLA-allele-positive subsets. For co-occurrence clustering, repertoires with fewer than 30,000 or more than 120,000 public chains were excluded, along with about five repertoires with anomalous nucleotide sharing. Imported from immuneACCESS, the table was reduced by TCRdb to in-frame sequences with V and J called. These copies leave out some clones; in studies compared against another copy, an unresolved V gene accounts for under half, and the cause of the remainder is not known. The D gene and trimming were derived from the DNA, and the V and J assignments and clone size from that table. The sample table holds some 90,000 clones, of which about four fifths were seen once. About 3% of the sample is taken by the ten largest.

V is shortened by 5 bases, J by 6 bases, and the region joining them spans 12 bases. Per the germline V gene, SGHRS is the CDR1 and YFSETQ is the CDR2. From the cysteine up to the phenylalanine, the CDR3 has a length of 13 residues. Just CDR3 DNA is preserved here, 39 bases in frame from base 1. Material: PBMCs. The receptor's source is a woman aged 40 to 50 in good health and CMV-seronegative. The chain links TRBV5-1 with TRBJ2-1, with an unclear D gene assignment. The CDR3 reads CASRSTGSNEQFF. Read as DNA, the sequence is TGCGCCAGCAGGTCGACTGGTTCCAATGAGCAGTTCTTC.